This T cell receptor (beta chain) derives from a study of blood T cell repertoires in COVID-19. The overall study: T cells, B-cell-depleted T cells, or PBMCs supplied cDNA or gDNA.

Using immunoSEQ multiplex PCR, the repertoire was profiled, and TCRdb retains in-frame clones only, with some absent. The repertoire consists of approximately 360,000 clones, with 70% to 90% occurring once and the leading ten covering more than 0.85%. Deletions cut 0 bases from V and 3 bases from J, with 9 bases between. The CDR3 totals 15 residues. Per the germline V gene, CDR1 is MNHEY and CDR2 is SVGEGT. This sequence joins TRBV6-2 or TRBV6-3 and TRBJ1-5; D might be TRBD1 (6 bases). The sequence derives from a woman between 25 and 40 years old with acute COVID-19. The sequencing input was PBMCs or T cells enriched from blood (not recorded which). This chain's CDR3 is CASSYSRTVNQPQHF. CDR3 bases: TGTGCCAGCAGTTACTCCCGGACAGTCAATCAGCCCCAGCATTTT.